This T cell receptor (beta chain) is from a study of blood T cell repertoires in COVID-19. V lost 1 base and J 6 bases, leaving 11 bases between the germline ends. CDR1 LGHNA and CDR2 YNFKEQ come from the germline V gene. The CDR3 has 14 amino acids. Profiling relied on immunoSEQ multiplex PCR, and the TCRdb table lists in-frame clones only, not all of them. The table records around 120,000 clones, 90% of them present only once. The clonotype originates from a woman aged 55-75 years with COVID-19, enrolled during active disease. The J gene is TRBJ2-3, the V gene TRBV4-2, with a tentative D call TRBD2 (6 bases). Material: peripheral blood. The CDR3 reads CASSQGRVADTQYF. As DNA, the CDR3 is TGTGCCAGCAGCCAAGGGAGGGTGGCTGATACGCAGTATTTT.